One T cell receptor (beta chain) is described in this entry. Its binding antigen is unknown. One base away there is no much larger clone; base qualities are not given. These data originate in a study of graft-versus-host responses after intestinal transplantation (dated by TCRdb to the early 2020s). In the study overall: The transplants that recipients got were multivisceral, liver-intestinal, or isolated intestinal. After intestinal transplantation, graft-versus-host and host-versus-graft alloreactive T cell clones were followed in the graft, circulation and bone marrow using bulk TCR-beta CDR3 sequencing. Donor T cell macrochimerism was defined as a peak of at least 4% donor T cells among recipient peripheral blood mononuclear cells. Instead of going to the commercial service, samples from a few later patients were sequenced in-house on an Illumina MiSeq and processed with MiXCR. The cohort enrolled under 30 intestinal transplant recipients, one of whom was a retransplant, and a few patients without pretransplant specimens were excluded. Anti-thymocyte globulin induction was given to all recipients, followed by maintenance tacrolimus and steroids for approximately 3 years. To identify alloreactive clones, pre-transplant mixed lymphocyte reaction products were sequenced and then compared with unstimulated pre-transplant donor and recipient T cells. The paper as a whole reports these results and caveats: The conclusions were limited by the relatively low number and heterogeneity of the intestinal transplant patients. Early after transplant, peak levels of circulating GvH clones were associated with declines in HvG clones. In the allografts of patients with donor T cell macrochimerism, GvH to HvG T cell clonal ratios were high. GvH clones were found in recipient bone marrow, and some of the GvH clones appeared earlier in ileal mucosa or blood, which is consistent with an intestinal mucosal origin.

Library prep was done by the immunoSEQ multiplex PCR assay. For most patients, genomic DNA was isolated with the Qiagen DNeasy Blood and Tissue Kit and sent frozen to Adaptive Biotechnologies for TCR sequencing. Adaptive Biotechnologies carried out high-throughput TCR-beta CDR3 sequencing of genomic DNA for most patients. Under the source paper's analysis protocol: Adaptive's ImmunoSEQ software supplied the TCR sequencing data for 15 to 20 patients, while MiXCR and VDJtools were used to process a few other patients. To correct CD4 versus CD8 sorting errors, any sequence found in both subsets at a frequency ratio below 5:1 was removed. CDR3 nucleotide sequences shared between donor and recipient were removed because the origin of such sequences could not be assigned. To count as alloreactive, a clone needed at least 2-fold expansion over unstimulated cells and a minimum CFSE-low frequency of 0.002% (template counts) or 0.001% (read counts). Clones were considered mappable if detected in sequenced pre-transplant spleen, lymph node, or MLR CFSE-low populations of the donor or recipient. Cumulative frequency of alloreactive clones was calculated as a percentage of all sequences weighted by copy number. TCRdb holds this immuneACCESS table with in-frame rearrangements only. Some clones are missing; in checked studies, unresolved V genes explain under half, and the rest has no known cause. The D gene and trimming were derived from the DNA, and the V and J assignments and clone size from that table. This sample has some 140,000 clones in its table, and 90% to 95% of those were observed once. Over 0.15% of the sample comes from the top ten.

The germline V gene (reference sequence) specifies SGHNT as CDR1 and YYREEE as CDR2. V is shortened by 4 bases, J by 1 base, and the region joining them spans 11 bases. Including cysteine and phenylalanine, the CDR3 has 14 amino acids. Kept here is only the CDR3 DNA, which spans 42 bases and is read in frame from base 1. Taken with the paper, the label for time point translates to: cells obtained before transplantation from donor or recipient. CD3+CD4+ and CD3+CD8+ populations were FACS-sorted from unstimulated pre-transplant donor and recipient cells taken from spleen or lymph nodes. This material consisted of unstimulated CD4+ T cells sorted from spleen or lymph node cells, taken before intestinal transplant. The TCR sequence derives from a human donor who received an intestinal transplant. In this chain, TRBV5-4 is recombined with TRBJ1-1; 5 matching bases give a weak D call of TRBD1. The DNA sequence reads TGTGCCAGCAGCGAGGGGTTTAAGAACACTGAAGCTTTCTTT. It encodes CASSEGFKNTEAFF.